The 24 T cell receptor beta chains below were found in one sample sequenced in a study of CD8 T cells in Susac syndrome. Random-hexamer reverse transcription was applied to roughly 0.5 to 1 ug RNA. Each CDR3 protein is one row after TCRdb ran MiXCR on the immunoSEQ multiplex PCR reads. Here the sample spans approximately 160,000 distinct CDR3 sequences, about 92% being singletons. The sequenced sample consisted of CD4+ T cells from PBMCs. These receptors were taken from a human donor in good health.

The chain employs TRBV20-1 and TRBJ2-3, with D hard to call. The CDR3 has 16 amino acids. V was shortened by 6 bases and J by 2 bases, with 21 bases between the two germline ends. Germline CDR1 is DFQATT and CDR2 is SNEGSKA (reference sequence). The DNA of the CDR3 is TGCAGTGCCCCTTCCATTTTGTTCACAAACACAGATACGCAGTATTTT. It translates to CSAPSILFTNTDTQYF.

The J gene is TRBJ2-1, the V gene TRBV2; a possible D gene is TRBD1 (6 bases). The V gene's germline CDR1 is SNHLY and CDR2 FYNNEI. The germline V and J ends were trimmed by 5 bases and 3 bases, with 11 bases remaining between them. This CDR3 contains 14 residues. CDR3 in DNA: TGTGCCAGCAGTAAGACAGGTATCTACAATGAGCAGTTCTTC. This gives the protein CASSKTGIYNEQFF.

The V gene is TRBV20-1, the J gene TRBJ2-3; 10 nucleotides line up with TRBD2. This CDR3 region has 15 residues. The V gene end was trimmed by 0 bases and the J gene end by 4 bases; junction bases not matched to a gene: 4. Germline assignment: CDR1 DFQATT and CDR2 SNEGSKA (reference sequence). DNA of the CDR3: TGCAGTGCTAGAGATCTAGCGGGAGCGGCAGATACGCAGTATTTT. Protein: CSARDLAGAADTQYF.

The rearrangement links TRBV5-8 to TRBJ2-3; D tentatively fits TRBD1 or TRBD2 (5 bases each). CDR1 and CDR2 from the germline V gene are SGHTS and YDEGEE. The CDR3 consists of 16 residues. The ends were cut back, 3 bases at V and 2 bases at J, with 16 bases in the middle. The CDR3: CASSWKGSLSTDTQYF. The CDR3 DNA reads TGTGCCAGCAGCTGGAAGGGGAGCCTCTCCACAGATACGCAGTATTTT. The full variable domain, with the rest looked up from reference TRBV5-8 and TRBJ2-3, is EAGVTQSPTHLIKTRGQQATLRCSPISGHTSVYWYQQALGLGLQFLLWYDEGEERNRGNFPPRFSGRQFPNYSSELNVNALELEDSALYLCASSWKGSLSTDTQYFGPGTRLTVL.

The chain joins TRBV3-1 to TRBJ2-5; the D gene could be TRBD1 or TRBD2 (6 bases each). The CDR3 totals 15 residues. The V end was cut by 0 bases, the J end by 4 bases, with 12 bases between. Germline CDR1 and CDR2: LGHDT and YNNKEL (reference sequence). CDR3 residues: CASSQDSRGVETQYF. For the CDR3, the DNA is TGTGCCAGCAGCCAAGATAGTAGGGGGGTAGAGACCCAGTACTTC.

The genes are TRBV6-5 and TRBJ2-5; TRBD2 is a possible D gene (7 bases). Trimming took off 6 bases at V and 4 bases at J, with 15 bases between the two ends. The CDR3 has 14 amino acids. Germline V lookup: CDR1 MNHEY, CDR2 SVGAGI. The CDR3 loop is CASRALGGAETQYF. In DNA form, the CDR3 reads TGTGCCAGCAGAGCTTTAGGGGGGGCAGAGACCCAGTACTTC.

The table lists this clonotype with a count of one. No DNA is shown, since the ends of the CDR3 on it are uncertain; the CDR3 is the one TCRdb lists. The chain uses TRBV20-1 and TRBJ2-2; the table gives TRBD1 as D, unverified against the DNA. Germline V gene data show CDR1 as DFQATT and CDR2 as SNEGSKA (reference sequence). The CDR3 is 15 amino acids in total, end residues counted. The CDR3: CSARRDRGTPESCFF.

CDR3 residues: CASNPGEGREKLFF. The CDR3 nucleotides are TGTGCCAGCAACCCGGGTGAGGGGCGGGAAAAACTGTTTTTT. V is TRBV12-3 or TRBV12-4 and J is TRBJ1-4, with a weak D call TRBD1 (5 bases). The CDR3 runs to 14 residues. Trimming cost V 7 bases and J 8 bases, with 17 bases left between them.

The chain combines TRBV6-6 with TRBJ2-5; D may be TRBD2 (5 bases). The CDR3 loop spans 13 amino acids. The germline V gene encodes CDR1 MNHNY and CDR2 SVGAGI (reference sequence). V lost 6 bases and J lost 3, with 11 bases in between. CDR3 loop: CASSDVGEETQYF. Written as DNA, the CDR3 is TGTGCCAGCAGCGACGTGGGAGAAGAGACCCAGTACTTC.

This chain connects TRBV3-1 to TRBJ2-7; a possible D gene is TRBD2 (5 bases). V was trimmed by 0 bases and J by 6 bases, leaving 9 bases between them. The CDR3 covers 13 residues. The germline gives CDR1 LGHDT, CDR2 YNNKEL (reference sequence). The CDR3 loop is CASSQDTRSEQYF. The CDR3 DNA sequence: TGTGCCAGCAGCCAAGATACTAGGAGCGAGCAGTACTTC.

This chain connects TRBV5-1 to TRBJ1-2; unclear D gene. The length of the CDR3 is 14 residues. Germline CDR1 reads SGHRS; CDR2 reads YFSETQ. Trimming pared 2 bases from V and 7 bases from J, leaving 15 bases between. The CDR3 region is CASSFRVGESGYTF. The CDR3 region has the DNA TGCGCCAGCAGCTTTCGGGTGGGCGAGTCTGGCTACACCTTC.

The CDR3 nucleotides are TGTGCCAGCAGTCCCCCTCAGCGGTCGGAGACCCAGTACTTC. It specifies CASSPPQRSETQYF. This sequence joins TRBV6-2 or TRBV6-3 and TRBJ2-5; perhaps TRBD2 as D (5 bases). The germline CDR1 and CDR2 sequences are MNHEY and SVGEGT. The CDR3 is 14 residues long. Trimming stripped 5 bases from V and 5 bases from J, with 15 bases between.

This chain connects TRBV19 to TRBJ1-1; 8 bases align to TRBD1. V shed 5 bases, J shed 3 bases, and the junction held 5 bases outside the gene matches. Per the germline V gene, CDR1 is LNHDA and CDR2 is SQIVND (reference sequence). The CDR3 is 14 amino acids. The DNA of the CDR3 is TGTGCCAGTAGTCGACAGGGGCGGGACACTGAAGCTTTCTTT. This encodes CASSRQGRDTEAFF.

V usage is TRBV24-1 and J usage is TRBJ2-5; 10 bases align to TRBD1. The germline V gene encodes CDR1 KGHDR and CDR2 SFDVKD. J gave up 5 bases and V 4 bases, and 6 bases lay outside the gene matches. CDR3 size: 15 residues. The CDR3 bases are TGTGCCACCAGTGAAACCGGGACAGGGGAGGAGACCCAGTACTTC. Residues: CATSETGTGEETQYF.

This clonotype was found once. The V and J genes are TRBV10-3 and TRBJ2-2, with 14 bases matching TRBD2. V gave up 7 bases and J gave up 3 bases; unmatched junction bases: 7. This CDR3 is built from 17 residues. Germline V gene sequence: CDR1 ENHRY, CDR2 SYGVKD. The CDR3 here is CAINKGLAGADTGELFF. The DNA of the CDR3 is TGTGCCATCAACAAGGGACTAGCGGGAGCAGACACCGGGGAGCTGTTTTTT.

This sequence joins TRBV5-1 and TRBJ1-5; tentatively, D is TRBD1 (6 bases). CDR3 length equals 15 residues. V lost 1 base to trimming and J lost 6 bases, with 14 bases between them. The germline V gene has CDR1 SGHRS and CDR2 YFSETQ. The CDR3 nucleotides read TGCGCCAGCAGCTTGAGTGGGGGGGGCGTTCAGCCCCAGCATTTT. It is translated as CASSLSGGGVQPQHF.

The rearrangement joins TRBV6-2 or TRBV6-3 to TRBJ2-3; 7 bases fit TRBD2. V trimming: 5 bases; J trimming: 2 bases; junction bases outside the gene matches: 10. The length of the CDR3 is 16 residues. Germline CDR1 reads MNHEY; CDR2 reads SVGEGT. As DNA, the CDR3 is TGTGCCAGCAGTCGACAGCGGGATCCTTACACAGATACGCAGTATTTT. Residues: CASSRQRDPYTDTQYF.

The rearrangement joins TRBV7-6 to TRBJ2-7; D is ambiguous. The ends were cut back, 5 bases at V and 5 bases at J, with 13 bases in the middle. In germline, CDR1 is SGHVS, CDR2 FNYEAQ. The CDR3 consists of 13 residues. The CDR3 coding sequence is TGTGCCAGCAGCCCCCGAAATTTGAACGAGCAGTACTTC. Translated: CASSPRNLNEQYF.

There are a few counts of this clonotype. The gene calls are TRBV24-1 and TRBJ2-7, with D tentatively TRBD1 (6 bases). The V end lost 6 bases, the J end lost 0 bases, and 8 bases lay between the germline ends. There are 13 residues in the CDR3. Looked up from germline, CDR1 is KGHDR and CDR2 is SFDVKD. The CDR3 coding sequence is TGTGCCACCAGTACAGGGCCCTCCTACGAGCAGTACTTC. Amino acids: CATSTGPSYEQYF.

This rearrangement joins TRBV7-2 to TRBJ1-2; TRBD1 is a possible D gene (5 bases). CDR1 and CDR2 (germline): SGHTA, FQGNSA. The V and J ends lost 5 bases and 4 bases respectively, with 14 bases between them. The CDR3 spans 14 residues. Here the CDR3 reads CASSPGQGTYGYTF. The CDR3 bases are TGTGCCAGCAGCCCAGGGCAGGGTACCTATGGCTACACCTTC.

The chain's CDR3 is CASSPEGFGQGAYEQYF. CDR3 bases: TGTGCCAGCTCACCAGAGGGTTTCGGACAGGGGGCGTACGAGCAGTACTTC. This chain joins TRBV18 and TRBJ2-7; TRBD1 matches at 11 bases. Germline V gene sequence: CDR1 KGHSH, CDR2 LQKENI. CDR3 size: 17 residues. The J segment lost 4 bases and the V segment lost 2 bases, leaving 10 bases of the junction unmatched. The entire variable domain, with the rest obtained from reference TRBV18 and TRBJ2-7, is as follows: NAGVMQNPRHLVRRRGQEARLRCSPMKGHSHVYWYRQLPEEGLKFMVYLQKENIIDESGMPKERFSAEFPKEGPSILRIQQVVRGDSAAYFCASSPEGFGQGAYEQYFGPGTRLTVT.

V gene TRBV5-1 combines with J gene TRBJ1-2; D is perhaps TRBD1 (6 bases). Germline CDR1 SGHRS, CDR2 YFSETQ. V was pared by 4 bases and J by 4 bases, with 11 bases between. CDR3 size: 13 residues. This chain's CDR3 is CASSLVDSYGYTF. The CDR3 bases are TGCGCCAGCAGCCTTGTGGACAGCTATGGCTACACCTTC.

V usage is TRBV7-2 and J usage is TRBJ1-6; D unclear. Trimming cost V 5 bases and J 7 bases, with 15 bases left between them. Germline assignment: CDR1 SGHTA and CDR2 FQGNSA. CDR3 length equals 15 residues. The chain's CDR3 is CASSPARTQNSPLHF. CDR3 in DNA: TGTGCCAGCAGCCCTGCGAGGACGCAAAATTCACCCCTCCACTTT.

This rearrangement joins TRBV2 to TRBJ1-5, with D unresolved. CDR3 length: 15 residues. Germline V gene sequence: CDR1 SNHLY, CDR2 FYNNEI. The V end was cut by 6 bases, the J end by 5 bases, with 17 bases between. CDR3 region: CASSATPVTHQPQHF. The DNA of the CDR3 is TGTGCCAGCAGCGCGACCCCGGTTACTCATCAGCCCCAGCATTTT.